These T cell receptor beta chains were read from a single sample in a study of shared clonotypes between healthy human individuals. The protocol was immunoSEQ multiplex PCR, while the TCRdb copy is restricted to in-frame clones and leaves out a portion. The table has roughly 300,000 clones, around 87% seen once; the top ten hold about a sixth. Material: memory CD8+ T cells sorted from blood. The receptors derive from a man aged 18 to 35 in good health. Both conserved end residues are part of each CDR3.

V gene: TRBV28; J gene: TRBJ2-5; CDR3 protein: CASSLDSDAGMIETQYF
V gene: TRBV27; J gene: TRBJ2-7; CDR3 protein: CASSLSGPNYEQYF
V gene: TRBV9; J gene: TRBJ2-7; CDR3 protein: CASSVGDTYEQYF
V gene: TRBV30; J gene: TRBJ2-7; CDR3 protein: CAWNPTGLYEQYF
V gene: TRBV29-1; J gene: TRBJ1-6; CDR3 protein: CSVQPGGTNSPLHF
V gene: TRBV7-9; J gene: TRBJ2-7; CDR3 protein: CASSAGGPRGEIYEQYF
V gene: TRBV10-3; J gene: TRBJ2-2; CDR3 protein: CAISESTGDLGELFF
V gene: TRBV10-3; J gene: TRBJ2-1; CDR3 protein: CAISELGGGRPNGYNEQFF
V gene: TRBV4-1; J gene: TRBJ2-7; CDR3 protein: CASSLGYEQYF
V gene: TRBV7-2; J gene: TRBJ2-3; CDR3 protein: CASSPRQTRTDTQYF
V gene: TRBV10-2; J gene: TRBJ1-1; CDR3 protein: CASVDSMNTEAFF
V gene: TRBV10-3; J gene: TRBJ1-2; CDR3 protein: CAISELRQGANYGYTF
V gene: TRBV27; J gene: TRBJ2-7; CDR3 protein: CASSPARVGYEQYF
V gene: TRBV28; J gene: TRBJ1-4; CDR3 protein: CASSSTGEATNEKLFF
V gene: TRBV13; J gene: TRBJ2-7; CDR3 protein: CASSSNLLRQEQYF
V gene: TRBV6-5; J gene: TRBJ2-1; CDR3 protein: CASSYASTNEQFF
V gene: TRBV6-5; J gene: TRBJ2-2; CDR3 protein: CASSYSGTLRFGELFF
V gene: TRBV27; J gene: TRBJ2-2; CDR3 protein: CASSYAGANTGELFF
V gene: TRBV7-9; J gene: TRBJ1-6; CDR3 protein: CASSSWGQGGNSPLHF
V gene: TRBV30; J gene: TRBJ2-7; CDR3 protein: CAWSWEDTRYEQYF
V gene: TRBV28; J gene: TRBJ1-1; CDR3 protein: CASSTSSGDAFF
V gene: TRBV29-1; J gene: TRBJ2-2; CDR3 protein: CSVALLAEANTGELFF
V gene: TRBV5-6; J gene: TRBJ2-2; CDR3 protein: CASSLTGGELFF
V gene: TRBV6-6; J gene: TRBJ1-5; CDR3 protein: CASTPGWGSNQPQHF
V gene: TRBV13; J gene: TRBJ2-7; CDR3 protein: CASSLGGGSYEQYF
V gene: TRBV7-2; J gene: TRBJ1-5; CDR3 protein: CASSFGGNQPQHF
V gene: TRBV28; J gene: TRBJ1-6; CDR3 protein: CASSLPGNSPLHF
V gene: TRBV11-2; J gene: TRBJ2-2; CDR3 protein: CASSLNGAGELFF
V gene: TRBV9; J gene: TRBJ1-2; CDR3 protein: CASSIGLTVAYGYTF
V gene: TRBV7-2; J gene: TRBJ2-1; CDR3 protein: CASSFWGTWTGEYNEQFF
V gene: TRBV30; J gene: TRBJ1-1; CDR3 protein: CALERGGRTEAFF
V gene: TRBV11-2; J gene: TRBJ1-2; CDR3 protein: CASSPTGGPYGYTF
V gene: TRBV7-8; J gene: TRBJ2-7; CDR3 protein: CASSLIRSHEQYF
V gene: TRBV14; J gene: TRBJ2-7; CDR3 protein: CASRLTGISYEQYF
V gene: TRBV4-1; J gene: TRBJ2-7; CDR3 protein: CASSQEQGWEQYF